Listed here is a single TCR beta chain. Its antigen is undetermined. The PCR made use of 60 Vbeta and 13 Jbeta primers. The data were produced by immunoSEQ multiplex PCR, yet TCRdb's version contains in-frame clones alone and is incomplete. The sample lists 95,000 to 110,000 clones, around 66% occurring once. The entry originates in a study of cytomegalovirus exposure and HLA in healthy donors. Overall study results and limits: Later genetic work tied a missense DCLRE1C variant to beta-chain V and J trimming.

This clonotype originated in a woman aged 45-60 years in good health and CMV-seronegative. The source material was PBMCs.

In DNA, the CDR3 is TGTGCCAGCAGTGAAACGGACGAGCAGTACTTC. This encodes CASSETDEQYF. This chain uses TRBV2 with TRBJ2-7; D remains unclear. This CDR3 has 11 residues. Germline CDR1 reads SNHLY; CDR2 reads FYNNEI. The V end lost 2 bases, the J end lost 5 bases, and 4 bases lay between the germline ends.